This paragraph covers one T cell receptor (beta chain) sequence. Its antigen is still unknown. The sample is drawn from a study of cytomegalovirus exposure and HLA in healthy donors. The wider study: The platform used for the roughly 130 validation repertoires matched that of the roughly 700 first-cohort repertoires, a later analysis reported. Study-level findings and limits: The classifier, whose performance was assessed in both the original and validation cohorts, reportedly diagnosed cytomegalovirus status with high specificity and sensitivity.

Libraries were prepared by immunoSEQ multiplex PCR; TCRdb keeps only in-frame clonotypes and omits some of them. The sample contains approximately 130,000 clones, about 87% of which appear only once. The germline gives CDR1 MDHEN, CDR2 SYDVKM. V gave up 7 bases and J gave up 6 bases, with 21 bases separating them. The length of the CDR3 is 15 residues. The clonotype originates from a woman aged 18-29 years in good health and CMV-seronegative. This sequence joins TRBV28 and TRBJ1-1; possibly TRBD1 for D (6 bases). The source material was PBMCs. CDR3 DNA sequence: TGTGCCAGCACCCTAGCGAGGGGGGGGTCGCCTGAAGCTTTCTTT. Translating it yields CASTLARGGSPEAFF.